This entry is about one T cell receptor (beta chain). Authors' data handling: Estimated nucleated cell counts came from reference gene primer amplification. Assay: immunoSEQ multiplex PCR; the TCRdb copy retains only in-frame clones and omits some. D and trimming were read from the DNA, whereas the V and J calls and clone size are those reported in that table. Of 200,000 to 250,000 clones in the sample, around 90% were seen once. This sample stems from a study of blood T cell repertoires in COVID-19. About the study: The United States, Italy and Spain supplied acute and convalescent COVID-19 samples. PBMCs, B-cell-depleted T cells, or T cells were the source of the cDNA or gDNA that made up the material.

Trimming removed 1 base from V and 0 bases from J, with 13 bases in between. The CDR3 runs to 17 residues. Germline CDR1 LNHDA, CDR2 SQIVND (reference sequence). Recruitment covered under 25 US areas and drew participants whose ages spanned roughly 18 to 90 years. This clonotype was sampled from a woman aged 50 to 60 who had recovered from COVID-19. Sequencing was performed on PBMCs or T cells enriched from blood (not recorded which). The chain joins TRBV19 to TRBJ1-3, with a possible D match to TRBD1 (5 bases). Here the CDR3 DNA reads TGTGCCAGTAGTATAGGTCCCCGGGACTCCTCTGGAAACACCATATATTTT. Its translation is CASSIGPRDSSGNTIYF.